The present T cell receptor (beta chain) was sequenced within a study of T cell responses to AZD1222 COVID-19 vaccine. Whole-study findings and limits: The donors showed a predominance of white British ancestry and of females, with possible underestimation of clonal diversity. Of the AZD1222 recipients, only five to seven were seropositive at baseline.

The V and J ends lost 3 bases and 8 bases, in that order; junction bases with no gene match: 6. Germline V gene data show CDR1 as MNHEY and CDR2 as SVGAGI. This CDR3 region has 14 residues. Some clones are missing from TCRdb's copy, which holds only in-frame ones; the method was immunoSEQ multiplex PCR. This table has about 84,000 clones, approximately 90% appearing once. A word on this clone: Its antigen is still unknown.

This clonotype originated in an adult in good health. The specimen comprised peripheral blood, sampled on day 0 of AZD1222 vaccination. The J gene is TRBJ1-4, the V gene TRBV6-5; 7 bases are a match to TRBD1. Here the CDR3 DNA reads TGTGCCAGCAGTTATCAGGGGGGAATGGAAAAACTGTTTTTT. Protein sequence: CASSYQGGMEKLFF.